The clone carrying this TCR beta chain was seen a handful of times. No antigen is known for it. Since a much larger clone is just one base distant, this may be a read error. This sample stems from a study of Graves' ophthalmopathy and Graves' hyperthyroidism. Study outcomes and limitations: Among thyroid clonotypes expanded above 0.001 frequency, most also appeared in blood.

Using RNA transcripts, the TCR beta CDR3 regions were amplified. After a first-round RT-PCR with HTBI primers, a second-round multiplex PCR was run. TCRdb analysed the multiplex PCR reads with MiXCR anew, one entry per CDR3 protein. Among about 420,000 distinct CDR3 sequences, 20% to 25% were seen once, and the ten largest hold under 3%. Germline V gene data show CDR1 as SEHNR and CDR2 as FQNEAQ (reference sequence). V was cut by 3 bases and J by 14 bases, with 25 bases left in between. The CDR3 spans 15 residues. Sample: peripheral blood. The chain links TRBV7-9 to TRBJ1-2; tentatively, D is TRBD1 (5 bases). This TCR was recovered from a woman aged 18-29 years with stable Graves' hyperthyroidism. For the CDR3, the DNA is TGTGCCAGCAGCTTGGACGGTGGCTGGGGCATAACGAATACCTTC. Encoded protein: CASSLDGGWGITNTF.